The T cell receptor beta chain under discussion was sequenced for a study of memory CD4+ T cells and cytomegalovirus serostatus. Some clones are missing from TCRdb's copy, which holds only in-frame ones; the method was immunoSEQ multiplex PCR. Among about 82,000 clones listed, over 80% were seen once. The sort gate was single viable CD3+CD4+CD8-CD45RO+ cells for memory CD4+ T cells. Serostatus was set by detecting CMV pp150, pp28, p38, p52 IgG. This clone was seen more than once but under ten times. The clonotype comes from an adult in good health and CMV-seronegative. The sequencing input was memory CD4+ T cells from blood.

The CDR3 nucleotides are TGTGCCATCAGCCCGAGGGTCACGAAGTGGGGTGGCTACACCTTC. Protein product: CAISPRVTKWGGYTF. The J gene is TRBJ1-2, the V gene TRBV10-3, with D hard to call. Germline CDR1 and CDR2: ENHRY and SYGVKD. V lost 6 bases and J lost 7, with 21 bases in between. This CDR3 region has 15 residues.